The 17 T cell receptor beta chains reported below all come from one sample, sequenced in a study of control samples from healthy donors and cancer patients. Measured with immunoSEQ multiplex PCR; TCRdb has only the in-frame clones, and not every one. The top ten clones hold almost 1.5% of a sample with about 190,000 clones, approximately 92% of them seen once. The sequenced sample consisted of blood. Receptors were obtained from a man aged 18 to 30 in good health.

This chain joins TRBV10-2 and TRBJ1-1, with D maybe TRBD1 (6 bases). The germline CDR1 and CDR2 sequences are WSHSY and SAAADI. The CDR3 has 15 residues. Trimming removed 2 bases at V and 4 bases at J, with 14 bases between. The CDR3 DNA sequence: TGCGCCAGCAGTGAGCTCCGGCAGGGGACCACTGAAGCTTTCTTT. Translated: CASSELRQGTTEAFF.

CDR3 loop: CASSVEAGSNYGYTF. For the CDR3, the DNA is TGTGCCAGCAGCGTAGAGGCAGGTTCTAACTATGGCTACACCTTC. The chain links TRBV9 to TRBJ1-2; D call uncertain. The CDR3 sequence is 15 residues long. Per germline, CDR1 SGDLS and CDR2 YYNGEE. V shed 0 bases and J shed 0 bases, with 9 bases lying between them.

This sequence joins TRBV13 and TRBJ2-5; D not resolved. This CDR3 contains 14 residues. V lost 1 base, J lost 5 bases, and 11 bases lay in between. Germline CDR1 PRHDT, CDR2 FYEKMQ (reference sequence). For the CDR3, the DNA is TGTGCCAGCAGCTTAGTTCAGGATCGGGAGACCCAGTACTTC. Amino acid sequence: CASSLVQDRETQYF. Together with reference TRBV13 and TRBJ2-5, the CDR3 gives the full variable domain: AAGVIQSPRHLIKEKRETATLKCYPIPRHDTVYWYQQGPGQDPQFLISFYEKMQSDKGSIPDRFSAQQFSDYHSELNMSSLELGDSALYFCASSLVQDRETQYFGPGTRLLVL.

This clone occurred once. V is TRBV5-1 and J is TRBJ1-4; TRBD1 is a possible D gene (5 bases). The germline gives CDR1 SGHRS, CDR2 YFSETQ. The CDR3 runs 17 residues. V lost 0 bases to trimming and J lost 8 bases, with 20 bases between them. CDR3 nucleotide sequence: TGCGCCAGCAGCTTGGAAGGCTCGGCAGGGTTGGGCGAAAAACTGTTTTTT. As protein: CASSLEGSAGLGEKLFF.

This chain links TRBV28 with TRBJ1-1, with D uncertain. V was trimmed by 5 bases and J by 1 base, leaving 5 bases between them. CDR1 is MDHEN, CDR2 SYDVKM, per germline. The CDR3 is made up of 12 amino acids. This chain's CDR3 is CASSTANTEAFF. Here the CDR3 DNA reads TGTGCCAGCAGTACGGCGAACACTGAAGCTTTCTTT.

The chain carries TRBV6-5 and TRBJ1-6; D gene uncertain. CDR1 MNHEY and CDR2 SVGAGI come from the germline V gene. This CDR3 has 13 amino acids. V lost 6 bases and J 7 bases, leaving 10 bases between the germline ends. The CDR3 DNA is TGTGCCAGCAGACAAGGGTTGAATTCACCCCTCCACTTT. Translated: CASRQGLNSPLHF.

The V call is TRBV13, the J call TRBJ2-4; no definite D call. This CDR3 is built from 15 residues. Trimming stripped 3 bases from V and 5 bases from J, with 14 bases between. Germline V gene data show CDR1 as PRHDT and CDR2 as FYEKMQ (reference sequence). The CDR3 is CASSFWSQSENIQYF. CDR3 coding DNA: TGTGCCAGCAGCTTTTGGTCCCAGTCTGAAAACATTCAGTACTTC.

V and J are TRBV4-2 and TRBJ2-3; possibly TRBD1 or TRBD2 for D (5 bases each). Trimming took 2 bases from V and 3 from J, leaving 12 bases between them. The germline V gene has CDR1 LGHNA and CDR2 YNFKEQ. This CDR3 has 15 amino acids. The CDR3 coding sequence is TGTGCCAGCAGCCAACTCGTGGGGGATACAGATACGCAGTATTTT. It translates to CASSQLVGDTDTQYF.

This chain links TRBV20-1 with TRBJ1-4, with no clear D. V lost 3 bases and J lost 3, with 8 bases in between. The CDR3 is made up of 13 amino acids. Germline CDR1 DFQATT, CDR2 SNEGSKA (reference sequence). In DNA, the CDR3 is TGCAGTGCTAGTCGAACAGCTAATGAAAAACTGTTTTTT. Amino acids: CSASRTANEKLFF.

Comment on this clone: The same CDR3 can be traced to other DNA sequences in this sample. The V gene is TRBV18, the J gene TRBJ1-1, with TRBD1 identical over 12 bases. The junction had 0 bases not matched to a gene; V was cut back by 3 bases and J by 4 bases. The length of the CDR3 is 14 residues. CDR1 KGHSH and CDR2 LQKENI come from the germline V gene. The CDR3 nucleotides are TGTGCCAGCTCACCGGGACAGGGGGCCACTGAAGCTTTCTTT. It is translated as CASSPGQGATEAFF.

This chain uses TRBV5-1 with TRBJ2-7; 8 bases align to TRBD1. V was pared by 0 bases and J by 2 bases, with 4 bases of the junction left unmatched. The germline V gene encodes CDR1 SGHRS and CDR2 YFSETQ. The CDR3 totals 15 residues. In DNA form, the CDR3 reads TGCGCCAGCAGCTTGGTTACAGGGGGTCCCTACGAGCAGTACTTC. Amino acid sequence: CASSLVTGGPYEQYF.

The V call is TRBV6-5, the J call TRBJ1-5; D gene uncertain. This CDR3 has 14 amino acids. The V and J ends lost 6 bases and 4 bases respectively, with 13 bases between them. Germline V gene lookup returns CDR1 MNHEY and CDR2 SVGAGI. CDR3 protein: CASSDSSPNQPQHF. The CDR3 nucleotides are TGTGCCAGCAGCGATTCCAGTCCGAATCAGCCCCAGCATTTT.

The V call is TRBV6-6, the J call TRBJ2-3; possible D gene TRBD2, 6 bases. The V end lost 3 bases, the J end lost 4 bases, and 11 bases lay between the germline ends. Germline V CDR1 and CDR2: MNHNY, SVGAGI (reference sequence). The CDR3 has 14 amino acids. The DNA of the CDR3 is TGTGCCAGCAGTTATTATTCTAGCGCAGATACGCAGTATTTT. This encodes CASSYYSSADTQYF.

The V gene is TRBV5-1, the J gene TRBJ2-1; D remains unclear. The V end was cut by 7 bases, the J end by 5 bases, with 13 bases between. This CDR3 is built from 13 residues. CDR1 is SGHRS and CDR2 is YFSETQ in the germline V gene. The CDR3 loop reads CASRYPTNNEQFF. The CDR3 DNA is TGCGCCAGCCGATACCCAACCAACAATGAGCAGTTCTTC.

The CDR3 DNA reads as TGTGCCAGCAGCTATACCGCAGGGGCGGCAGGGGGCTACACCTTC. Its translation: CASSYTAGAAGGYTF. The chain combines TRBV7-8 with TRBJ1-2, with D perhaps TRBD1 (6 bases). V was pared by 4 bases and J by 8 bases, with 20 bases between. The CDR3 is made up of 15 amino acids. In germline, CDR1 is SGHVS, CDR2 FQNEAQ.

The V gene is TRBV5-4, the J gene TRBJ1-1; TRBD1 might be the D (5 bases). Germline values: CDR1 SGHNT, CDR2 YYREEE (reference sequence). The CDR3 consists of 17 residues. V was clipped by 1 base and J by 0 bases, with 16 bases between them. The CDR3 DNA sequence: TGTGCCAGCAGCTTGATCGTAAATTGGGGCGTGAACACTGAAGCTTTCTTT. This encodes CASSLIVNWGVNTEAFF.

This CDR3 reads CASTQQNSGNTIYF. In nucleotides, the CDR3 is TGTGCCAGCACACAGCAAAACTCTGGAAACACCATATATTTT. The chain recombines TRBV6-5 with TRBJ1-3; D call uncertain. The length of the CDR3 is 14 residues. V dropped 7 bases and J dropped 0 bases, with 10 bases sitting between them. Germline-derived CDR1 and CDR2 are MNHEY and SVGAGI.